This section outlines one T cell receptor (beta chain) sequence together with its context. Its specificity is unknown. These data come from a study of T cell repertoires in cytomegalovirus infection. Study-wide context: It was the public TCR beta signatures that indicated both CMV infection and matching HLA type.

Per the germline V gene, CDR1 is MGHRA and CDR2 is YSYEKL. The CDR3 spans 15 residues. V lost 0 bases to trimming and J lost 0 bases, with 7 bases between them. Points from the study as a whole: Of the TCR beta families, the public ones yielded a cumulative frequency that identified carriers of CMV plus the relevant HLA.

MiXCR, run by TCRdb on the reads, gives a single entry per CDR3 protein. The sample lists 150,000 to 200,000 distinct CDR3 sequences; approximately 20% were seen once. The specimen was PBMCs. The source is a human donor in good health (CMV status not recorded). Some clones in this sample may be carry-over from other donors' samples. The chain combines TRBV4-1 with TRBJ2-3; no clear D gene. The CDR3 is CASSQEGSSTDTQYF. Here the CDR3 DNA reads TGCGCCAGCAGCCAAGAAGGATCTAGCACAGATACGCAGTATTTT.